This record looks at one T cell receptor beta chain sequence and its context. Its target is unknown. CDR3 length: 12 residues. Trimming cost V 0 bases and J 5 bases, with 4 bases left between them. The germline V gene has CDR1 LNHNV and CDR2 YYDKDF (reference sequence). This sample was taken from a study of breast tumors, draining lymph nodes, adjacent tissues. Breast cancer patients provided tissue from their axillary draining lymph nodes. TCRdb re-derived calls from the multiplex PCR reads in MiXCR, one entry per CDR3 protein. The sample contains 130,000 or so distinct CDR3 sequences, roughly 20% of which appear only once. Study-level points and caveats: Data only fit, rather than demonstrated, lymph node origin of most tumor T cells. The data were judged consistent with most tumor T cells coming from lymph node and expanding in tumor. Tumor TCR diversity was below lymph nodes but above nontumor tissue.

V usage is TRBV15 and J usage is TRBJ2-5; D ambiguous. Sequencing input: axillary lymph node tissue. The sequence came from a female donor with breast cancer. Some clones in this sample may be carry-over from other donors' samples. In DNA form, the CDR3 reads TGTGCCACCAGCAGAGATCAGGAGACCCAGTACTTC. This gives the protein CATSRDQETQYF. Full variable domain (rest looked up from reference TRBV15 and TRBJ2-5): DAMVIQNPRYQVTQFGKPVTLSCSQTLNHNVMYWYQQKSSQAPKLLFHYYDKDFNNEADTPDNFQSRRPNTSFCFLDIRSPGLGDTAMYLCATSRDQETQYFGPGTRLLVL.